This TCR beta chain was sequenced for a study of blood T cell repertoires in COVID-19. A Seattle source enrolled patients during active infection and followed them longitudinally. Per the authors' pipeline: Amplification of reference gene primers provided the estimated nucleated cell counts. Only in-frame clones appear in the TCRdb table, and some are missing; sequencing was by immunoSEQ multiplex PCR. V and J calls and clone size follow that table, whereas D and trimming were derived from the DNA. The sample yields about 190,000 clones, 82% seen once. V lost 1 base and J 10 bases, leaving 20 bases between the germline ends. CDR1 is MDHEN, CDR2 SYDVKM, per germline. CDR3 size: 16 residues.

The chain employs TRBV28 and TRBJ2-1; tentative D call: TRBD2 (6 bases). The sequence came from a woman aged 60 to 75 with COVID-19, enrolled during active disease. The material sequenced was peripheral blood. The DNA for the CDR3 is TGTGCCAGCAGTTTATTGGGCGGGAAGGAAGCCGGGGAGCAGTTCTTC. Translation gives CASSLLGGKEAGEQFF.